A selection of T cell receptor beta chains follows, all from one sample in a study of PD-1 blockade in mismatch repair-deficient tumors. Libraries were prepared by immunoSEQ multiplex PCR; TCRdb keeps only in-frame clonotypes and omits some of them. The table lists about 9,200 clones, roughly 87% of them singletons. Their recognized antigens are unknown. This specimen was cells cultured in vitro, taken from a patient treated with pembrolizumab. The receptors originated from an adult with mismatch repair-deficient cancer. Both conserved end residues are part of each CDR3. The D gene is left open where the match is weak. Clone size is shown for a subset of rows, as once, few, many or a class of expanded clone.

J | D | size | V | DNA | CDR3
TRBJ1-1 | . | . | TRBV5-1 | TGCGCCAGCAGCTTGGCAGGGGCGTCCCAAGCTTTCTTT | CASSLAGASQAFF
TRBJ2-6 | . | . | TRBV27 | TGTGCCAGCAGTTTAGGCTGGGCCATATTCGAGAGCTCTGGGGCCAACGTCCTGACTTTC | CASSLGWAIFESSGANVLTF
TRBJ2-3 | TRBD2 | . | TRBV7-3 | TGTGCCAGCAGCAACGGACTAGCGGGAGCGGATACGCAGTATTTT | CASSNGLAGADTQYF
TRBJ2-5 | TRBD2 | . | TRBV9 | TGTGCCAGCAGCGTAGGTAGCGGGAGGGTTCCAGAGACCCAGTACTTC | CASSVGSGRVPETQYF
TRBJ2-7 | . | . | TRBV20-1 | TGCAGTGCTAGAGGGGGGCGCGAGCAGTACTTC | CSARGGREQYF
TRBJ2-7 | . | few | TRBV21-1 | TGTGCCAGCAGCAAACAGGGCGGGTCCTACGAGCAGTACTTC | CASSKQGGSYEQYF
TRBJ2-1 | . | . | TRBV7-9 | TGTGCCAGCAGCCCAACGGGAATCCTCTCCTACAATGAGCAGTTCTTC | CASSPTGILSYNEQFF
TRBJ1-1 | . | . | TRBV30 | TGTGCCTGGAGTAACCCCCCAGGGTCTGAAGCTTTCTTT | CAWSNPPGSEAFF
TRBJ1-1 | TRBD1 | . | TRBV5-1 | TGCGCCAGCAGCTTTTCTACAGGGGCCACTGAAGCTTTCTTT | CASSFSTGATEAFF
TRBJ1-6 | TRBD1 | . | TRBV7-8 | TGTGCCAGCAGCCCTAAACCGGGACAGGGGATAAATTCACCCCTCCACTTT | CASSPKPGQGINSPLHF
TRBJ1-5 | . | few | TRBV5-1 | TGCGCCAGCAGCTTTCGGAGGATGAGGACGGTAAGACTTAGCAATCAGCCCCAGCATTTT | CASSFRRMRTVRLSNQPQHF
TRBJ2-3 | . | . | TRBV7-9 | TGTGCCAGCAGCGTAGGACAGTCTAGCACAGATACGCAGTATTTT | CASSVGQSSTDTQYF
TRBJ2-7 | TRBD1 | . | TRBV29-1 | TGCAGCGTTGTAAAGGGACAGCCTTCCTACGAGCAGTACTTC | CSVVKGQPSYEQYF
TRBJ2-5 | TRBD2 | . | TRBV5-1 | TGCGCCAGCAGCTTGGAACTAGCGGGAGTAGGGCAAGAGACCCAGTACTTC | CASSLELAGVGQETQYF
TRBJ1-4 | TRBD1 | few | TRBV30 | TGTGCCTGGAATCGTGGGACAGGGATTAATGAAAAACTGTTTTTT | CAWNRGTGINEKLFF